The present T cell receptor (beta chain) was sequenced within a study of CD8 T cells in ankylosing spondylitis (dated by TCRdb to the late 2010s). For the study in its entirety: T cell receptor beta repertoires were profiled in healthy donors and ankylosing spondylitis patients so that disease-linked TCR variants could be found. The full study cohort comprised 20 to 25 ankylosing spondylitis patients and over 95 healthy donors. Peripheral blood samples were taken, and synovial fluid was additionally collected from ankylosing spondylitis patients. Overall study outcomes, separate from this receptor: The disease-linked clones were reported to be significantly enriched in matched synovial fluid samples from ankylosing spondylitis patients. The disease-linked clones had a CD8+ phenotype and were found at relatively low frequencies in peripheral blood. A TCR beta motif of several highly homologous amino acid variants appeared characteristic of blood from ankylosing spondylitis patients. Some motif variants were previously reported in synovial fluid and blood of reactive arthritis patients, suggesting common disease-initiation mechanisms.

The sequencer was an Illumina HiSeq 2500. Quantitative 5'-RACE with molecular barcodes was the method used to prepare the TCR beta libraries. As for the authors' bioinformatics: Disease-linked TCR variants were identified with a new computational method built on a probabilistic model of VDJ rearrangement. TCRdb ran its own pipeline on the public reads, namely fastp trimming at Q25 and MiXCR clone calling, and kept in-frame beta chains. Each CDR3 protein appears once, grouped with its most common genes and DNA. TCRdb's processing, not the authors' own work, is the source of the V and J calls. The sample table shows about 250,000 distinct CDR3 sequences, and over 30% are seen once. The top ten clones comprise around 4% of the sample. The CDR3 runs 15 amino acids, cysteine and phenylalanine included. Only the CDR3 DNA stays, 45 bases, in frame from base 1. Relative to germline, V is missing 5 bases and J is missing 2 bases, with 8 bases of the junction outside any gene match.

Concerning this clonotype: The antigen this receptor binds is unknown. No much larger clonotype is one base removed from it; base qualities were not supplied.

Sequenced sample: blood, either unsorted or a sorted T cell fraction (not recorded which). This clonotype was sampled from a male donor with ankylosing spondylitis or in good health (not recorded which). Rearrangement joined TRBV12-3 or TRBV12-4 to TRBJ2-5; TRBD2 fits 7 bases in the junction. The nucleotide sequence reads as follows: TGTGCCAGCAGTCCACCCGGGGAGGGGCAAGAGACCCAGTACTTC. Its coded protein is CASSPPGEGQETQYF.